This T cell receptor beta chain was recorded in a study of blood T cell repertoires in COVID-19 (dated by TCRdb to 2018 to 2021). Study-wide context: The collaborator samples originated in the United States, Italy and Spain and spanned the acute and convalescent phases of COVID-19. The repertoires were made available in a free public database intended to serve as a resource for research on the immune response to SARS-CoV-2. The material from the prospective study consisted of cDNA or gDNA derived from T cells, B-cell-depleted T cells, or PBMCs. The sample metadata nearly always contained a de-identified subject ID, COVID-19 status, age in years and sex. Subjects who had been exposed to COVID-19, were actively infected with it, or had recovered from it provided the deeply sampled blood TCRbeta repertoires that made up the dataset. HLA class I and class II types, where available, came from metadata supplied by the sample provider rather than from assay-based typing. Samples were obtained from the ongoing ImmuneRACE study (first 160 participants) and from about 1,300 subjects provided by 6 global collaborators.

Collaborating institutions collected whole blood in K2EDTA tubes following their own protocols. For TCRbeta analysis, collaborators shipped samples as frozen whole blood, isolated PBMCs, or DNA extracted from either of those sample types. Summary of the overall study and its limitations: Clinical and demographic metadata were provided uncurated, with the amount varying by source and participant.

Note on this clone: Its antigen remains unidentified. The record has no base qualities; no much larger clone is one base away.

TCRbeta CDR3 regions were amplified from genomic DNA by means of the immunoSEQ Assay, a bias-controlled multiplex PCR. The study's processing was this. Within the assay, amplification of reference gene primers was used to estimate how many nucleated cells each sample contained. To quantify the absolute abundance of each unique TCRbeta CDR3 rearrangement, sequence reads were collapsed and filtered. For each sample, productive Simpson clonality was calculated by taking the square root of Simpson's diversity index across productive rearrangements. TCRdb carries this immuneACCESS record with in-frame sequences only. Its versions omit some clonotypes, under half of them owing to an unresolved V gene in the studies checked, with the rest unexplained. V and J calls and clone size are copied from that table; D and trimming were computed from the DNA. In all, the sample holds more than 100,000 clones, and over 60% of those were seen once. Together, the top ten hold 3% to 4.5% of the sample.

Sequencing was carried out using peripheral blood. The receptor was derived from a woman older than 75 with acute or convalescent COVID-19.

The DNA is TGTGCCAGCAGACGTACAGGGTTGGGTCAGCCCCAGCATTTT. Its protein reads: CASRRTGLGQPQHF. Recombination joined TRBV28 with TRBJ1-5; TRBD1 could be the D gene, as 6 bases match. Inclusive of the bounding cysteine and phenylalanine, the CDR3 is 14 residues long. The only DNA kept is the CDR3, 42 bases in frame from the first base. CDR1 MDHEN and CDR2 SYDVKM are derived from the germline V gene. V is shortened by 6 bases, J by 6 bases, and the region joining them spans 15 bases.